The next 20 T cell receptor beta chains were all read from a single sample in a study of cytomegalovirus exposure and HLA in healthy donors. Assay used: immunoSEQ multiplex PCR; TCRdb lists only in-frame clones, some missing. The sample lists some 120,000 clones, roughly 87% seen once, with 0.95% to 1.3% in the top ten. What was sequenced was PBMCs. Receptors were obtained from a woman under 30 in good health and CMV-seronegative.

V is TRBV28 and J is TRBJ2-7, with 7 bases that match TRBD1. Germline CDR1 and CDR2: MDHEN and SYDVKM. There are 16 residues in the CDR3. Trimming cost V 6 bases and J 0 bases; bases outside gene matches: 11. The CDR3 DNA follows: TGTGCCAGCAGATTGACACAGGGGTCCCCCTCCTACGAGCAGTACTTC. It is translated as CASRLTQGSPSYEQYF.

The CDR3 reads CASSLGGLRDNEKLFF. CDR3 bases: TGTGCCAGCAGCTTAGGGGGCCTTCGCGACAATGAAAAACTGTTTTTT. This chain joins TRBV13 and TRBJ1-4, with D unresolved. Germline values: CDR1 PRHDT, CDR2 FYEKMQ (reference sequence). The V end was cut by 0 bases, the J end by 5 bases, with 13 bases between. The CDR3 is 16 residues long.

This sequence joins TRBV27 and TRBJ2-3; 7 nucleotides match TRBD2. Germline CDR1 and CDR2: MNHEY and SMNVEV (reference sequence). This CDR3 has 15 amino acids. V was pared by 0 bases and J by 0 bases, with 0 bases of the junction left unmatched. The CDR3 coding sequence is TGTGCCAGCAGTTTATCTAGCGGGAGCACAGATACGCAGTATTTT. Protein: CASSLSSGSTDTQYF.

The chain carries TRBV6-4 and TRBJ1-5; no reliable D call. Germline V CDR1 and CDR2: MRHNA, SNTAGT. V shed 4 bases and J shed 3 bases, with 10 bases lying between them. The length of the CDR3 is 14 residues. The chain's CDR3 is CASSGPGLNQPQHF. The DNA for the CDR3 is TGTGCCAGCAGTGGCCCTGGCCTCAATCAGCCCCAGCATTTT.

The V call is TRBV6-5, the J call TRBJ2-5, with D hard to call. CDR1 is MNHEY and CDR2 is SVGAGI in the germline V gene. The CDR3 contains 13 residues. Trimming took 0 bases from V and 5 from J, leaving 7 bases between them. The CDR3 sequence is CASSYSNGETQYF. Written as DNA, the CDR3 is TGTGCCAGCAGTTACTCGAACGGGGAGACCCAGTACTTC.

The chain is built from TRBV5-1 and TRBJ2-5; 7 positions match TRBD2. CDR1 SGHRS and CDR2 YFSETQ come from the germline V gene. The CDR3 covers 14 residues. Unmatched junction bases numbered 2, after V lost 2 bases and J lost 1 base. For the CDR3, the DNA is TGCGCCAGCAGCTTCTGGGGGGGCCAAGAGACCCAGTACTTC. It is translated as CASSFWGGQETQYF. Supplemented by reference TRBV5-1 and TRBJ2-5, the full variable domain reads KAGVTQTPRYLIKTRGQQVTLSCSPISGHRSVSWYQQTPGQGLQFLFEYFSETQRNKGNFPGRFSGRQFSNSRSEMNVSTLELGDSALYLCASSFWGGQETQYFGPGTRLLVL.

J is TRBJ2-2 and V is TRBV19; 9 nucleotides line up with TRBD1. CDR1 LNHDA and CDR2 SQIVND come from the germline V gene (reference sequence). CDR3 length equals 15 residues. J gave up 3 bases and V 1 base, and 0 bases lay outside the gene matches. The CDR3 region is CASSIGTGDTGELFF. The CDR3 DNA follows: TGTGCCAGTAGTATAGGGACAGGGGACACCGGGGAGCTGTTTTTT.

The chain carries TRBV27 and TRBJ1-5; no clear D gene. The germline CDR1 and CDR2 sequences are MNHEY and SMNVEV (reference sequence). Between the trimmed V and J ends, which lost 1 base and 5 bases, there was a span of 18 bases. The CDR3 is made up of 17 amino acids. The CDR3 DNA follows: TGTGCCAGCAGTTTATTCCACCCGAGCATCTTGGATCAGCCCCAGCATTTT. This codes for CASSLFHPSILDQPQHF.

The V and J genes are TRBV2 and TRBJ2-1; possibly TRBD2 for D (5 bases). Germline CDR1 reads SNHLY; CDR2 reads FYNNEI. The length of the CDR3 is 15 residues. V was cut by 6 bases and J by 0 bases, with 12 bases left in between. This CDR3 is CASRVLGSSYNEQFF. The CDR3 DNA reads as TGTGCCAGCAGGGTTCTAGGGAGCTCCTACAATGAGCAGTTCTTC.

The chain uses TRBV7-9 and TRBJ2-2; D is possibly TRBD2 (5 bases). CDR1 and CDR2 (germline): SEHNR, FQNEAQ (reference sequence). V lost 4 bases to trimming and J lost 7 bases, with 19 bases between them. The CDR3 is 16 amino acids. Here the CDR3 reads CASSSQSLLAGGELFF. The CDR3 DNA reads TGTGCCAGCAGCTCGCAGTCATTGTTGGCGGGCGGGGAGCTGTTTTTT.

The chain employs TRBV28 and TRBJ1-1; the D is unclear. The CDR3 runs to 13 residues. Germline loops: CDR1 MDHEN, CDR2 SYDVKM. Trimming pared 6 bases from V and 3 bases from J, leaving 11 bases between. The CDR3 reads CASRAQLDTEAFF. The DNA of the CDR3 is TGTGCCAGCAGGGCCCAGTTGGACACTGAAGCTTTCTTT. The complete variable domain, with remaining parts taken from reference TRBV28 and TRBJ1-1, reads DVKVTQSSRYLVKRTGEKVFLECVQDMDHENMFWYRQDPGLGLRLIYFSYDVKMKEKGDIPEGYSVSREKKERFSLILESASTNQTSMYLCASRAQLDTEAFFGQGTRLTVV.

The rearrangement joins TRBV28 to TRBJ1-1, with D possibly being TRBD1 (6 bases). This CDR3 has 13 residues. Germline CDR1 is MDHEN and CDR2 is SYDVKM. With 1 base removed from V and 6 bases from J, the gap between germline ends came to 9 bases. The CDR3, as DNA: TGTGCCAGCAGTTTATTAGGGGGAGCTGAAGCTTTCTTT. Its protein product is CASSLLGGAEAFF. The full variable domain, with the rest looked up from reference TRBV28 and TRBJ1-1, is DVKVTQSSRYLVKRTGEKVFLECVQDMDHENMFWYRQDPGLGLRLIYFSYDVKMKEKGDIPEGYSVSREKKERFSLILESASTNQTSMYLCASSLLGGAEAFFGQGTRLTVV.

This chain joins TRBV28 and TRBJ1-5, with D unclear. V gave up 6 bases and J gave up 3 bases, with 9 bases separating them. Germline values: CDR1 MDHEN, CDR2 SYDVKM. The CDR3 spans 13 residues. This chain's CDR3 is CASSPPLNQPQHF. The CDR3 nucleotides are TGTGCCAGCAGCCCCCCCCTCAATCAGCCCCAGCATTTT.

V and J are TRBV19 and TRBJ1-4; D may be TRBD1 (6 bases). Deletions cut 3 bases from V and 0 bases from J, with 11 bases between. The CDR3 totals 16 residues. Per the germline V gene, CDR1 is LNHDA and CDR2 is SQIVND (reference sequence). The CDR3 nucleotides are TGTGCCAGTAGTATGGAGCGGACAGCAACTAATGAAAAACTGTTTTTT. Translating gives CASSMERTATNEKLFF.

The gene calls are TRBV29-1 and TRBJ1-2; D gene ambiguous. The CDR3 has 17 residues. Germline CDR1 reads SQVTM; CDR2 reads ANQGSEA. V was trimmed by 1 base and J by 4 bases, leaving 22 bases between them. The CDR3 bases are TGCAGCGTTGAAGTGTGGAAGACCGGCGGCGGGCGCTATGGCTACACCTTC. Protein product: CSVEVWKTGGGRYGYTF.

CDR3 sequence: CASSVRLAGVGEQFF. In DNA, the CDR3 is TGTGCCAGCAGCGTTAGACTAGCGGGAGTCGGTGAGCAGTTCTTC. This chain uses TRBV9 with TRBJ2-1, with 12 bases lining up with TRBD2. After removal of 2 bases from V and 9 bases from J, the junction contained 6 bases not matched to a gene. Germline V gene sequence: CDR1 SGDLS, CDR2 YYNGEE. This CDR3 spans 15 amino acids.

The CDR3, as DNA: TGTGCCAGCAGAACAGGCGGTGGAAACACCATATATTTT. This encodes CASRTGGGNTIYF. V gene TRBV4-2 combines with J gene TRBJ1-3, with D possibly matching TRBD1 (5 bases). From germline, CDR1 is LGHNA and CDR2 YNFKEQ. This CDR3 has 13 residues. V lost 6 bases, J lost 3 bases, and 9 bases lay in between.

The chain's CDR3 is CASSLGGLYGNQPQHF. The CDR3 nucleotides read TGTGCCAGCAGTTTGGGGGGGCTTTATGGCAATCAGCCCCAGCATTTT. The gene calls are TRBV27 and TRBJ1-5; D might be TRBD1 (6 bases). Trimming left V 3 bases short and J 2 bases short, with 14 bases between. Germline CDR1 MNHEY, CDR2 SMNVEV (reference sequence). This CDR3 is built from 16 residues.

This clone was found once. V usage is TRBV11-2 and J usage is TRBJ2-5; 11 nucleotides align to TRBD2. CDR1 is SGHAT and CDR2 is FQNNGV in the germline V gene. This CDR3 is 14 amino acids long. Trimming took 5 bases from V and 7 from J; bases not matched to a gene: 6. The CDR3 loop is CASSATGLAVTQYF. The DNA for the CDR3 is TGTGCCAGCAGCGCGACGGGACTAGCGGTGACCCAGTACTTC.

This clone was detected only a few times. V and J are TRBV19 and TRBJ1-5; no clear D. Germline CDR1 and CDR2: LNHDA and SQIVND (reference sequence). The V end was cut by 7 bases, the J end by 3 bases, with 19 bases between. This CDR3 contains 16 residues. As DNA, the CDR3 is TGTGCCAGTACCCCAAAACCTTTCGAGGACAATCAGCCCCAGCATTTT. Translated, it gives CASTPKPFEDNQPQHF.